A single T cell receptor (beta chain) is shown here with its context. Sequenced by immunoSEQ multiplex PCR; TCRdb stores in-frame clones only, minus some. Of around 70,000 clones listed, roughly 85% are singletons. The sample belongs to a study of OX40 agonist ivuxolimab in advanced cancers. Study information: Three patients got partial responses; one had hepatocellular carcinoma and two had cutaneous melanoma.

The germline CDR1 and CDR2 sequences are MDHEN and SYDVKM. Trimming cost V 8 bases and J 2 bases; bases outside gene matches: 9. This CDR3 contains 15 residues. The chain recombines TRBV28 with TRBJ2-7; TRBD2 aligns across 10 bases. The receptor was derived from an adult with an advanced solid tumor such as melanoma, head and neck, liver or kidney cancer. Sequences were derived from CD4+ or CD8+ T cells sorted from blood, sampled in a trial of the OX40 agonist ivuxolimab. CDR3 sequence: CASRIKLAGTYEQYF. Here the CDR3 DNA reads TGTGCCAGCCGGATAAAACTAGCGGGAACCTACGAGCAGTACTTC.